Shown below are 22 T cell receptor beta chains from a single sample sequenced in a study of T-cell reconstitution after alpha-beta-depleted transplantation in children. The library targeted TCRbeta and was prepared with unique molecular identifiers. TCRdb re-called the PCR reads through MiXCR, storing one row per CDR3 protein. This sample has about 300,000 distinct CDR3 sequences, with 10% found just once. The source material was PBMCs, sampled before TCRalphabeta/CD19-depleted stem cell transplant. The receptors here all came from a boy less than two years old with acute myeloid leukemia, due to receive a stem cell transplant.

The chain links TRBV7-3 to TRBJ2-3, with 10 bases identical to TRBD2. Germline CDR1 reads SGHTA; CDR2 reads FQGTGA. V was pared by 5 bases and J by 4 bases, with 9 bases of the junction left unmatched. The CDR3 sequence is 16 residues long. CDR3 region: CASSALSGGAADTQYF. For the CDR3, the DNA is TGTGCCAGCAGCGCACTGAGCGGGGGGGCCGCAGATACGCAGTATTTT.

The chain has TRBV27 and TRBJ2-3, with 9 nucleotides matching TRBD2. The CDR3 runs 16 residues. Losses at the gene ends were 7 bases for V and 4 bases for J; bases not matched to a gene: 12. Germline V gene sequence: CDR1 MNHEY, CDR2 SMNVEV (reference sequence). CDR3 protein: CASTEGLAYGSDTQYF. As DNA, the CDR3 is TGTGCCAGCACCGAGGGACTAGCTTATGGGTCAGATACGCAGTATTTT.

The sample holds many counts of this clonotype. The V and J genes are TRBV24-1 and TRBJ1-2; 7 bases match TRBD1. The CDR3 spans 13 residues. Germline CDR1 and CDR2: KGHDR and SFDVKD. V lost 2 bases to trimming and J lost 5 bases; unmatched junction nucleotides: 1. The CDR3 nucleotides read TGTGCCACCAGTGATTACAGGGGTTATGGCTACACCTTC. Translating gives CATSDYRGYGYTF.

In DNA, the CDR3 is TGTGCCAGCAGTTTATGGGGATCCACAGATACGCAGTATTTT. Its translation is CASSLWGSTDTQYF. The genes are TRBV12-3 or TRBV12-4 and TRBJ2-3; D gene ambiguous. There are 14 residues in the CDR3. Trimming stripped 2 bases from V and 2 bases from J, with 8 bases between.

Judged by abundance, this clonotype is medium-sized. The chain recombines TRBV30 with TRBJ2-3; 8 bases agree with TRBD1. This CDR3 has 15 amino acids. Germline loops: CDR1 GTSNPN, CDR2 SVGIG (reference sequence). Germline trimming cut 2 bases from V and 1 base from J; bases unmatched to any gene: 5. The CDR3 is CAWSLTGAGTDTQYF. In DNA form, the CDR3 reads TGTGCCTGGAGTTTGACAGGGGCAGGCACAGATACGCAGTATTTT.

This clonotype has ten or more counts. The chain has TRBV7-3 and TRBJ2-2; 12 positions agree with TRBD2. Germline assignment: CDR1 SGHTA and CDR2 FQGTGA. There are 16 residues in the CDR3. The junction had 3 bases not matched to a gene; V was cut back by 5 bases and J by 2 bases. CDR3 coding DNA: TGTGCCAGCAGCGCTAGCGGGGGGGCTAACACCGGGGAGCTGTTTTTT. Protein product: CASSASGGANTGELFF. Together with reference TRBV7-3 and TRBJ2-2, the CDR3 gives the full variable domain: GAGVSQTPSNKVTEKGKYVELRCDPISGHTALYWYRQSLGQGPEFLIYFQGTGAADDSGLPNDRFFAVRPEGSVSTLKIQRTERGDSAVYLCASSASGGANTGELFFGEGSRLTVL.

In its sample, this clonotype was seen many times. The CDR3 nucleotides are TGTGCCAGCAGTTCGTCCGGGACGGCGAATGGCTACACCTTC. Its protein product is CASSSSGTANGYTF. The chain uses TRBV6-5 and TRBJ1-2; D is possibly TRBD1 (5 bases). Trimming removed 4 bases at V and 6 bases at J, with 15 bases between. The CDR3 spans 14 residues. From germline, CDR1 is MNHEY and CDR2 SVGAGI.

This clonotype was counted only a few times. The chain employs TRBV5-1 and TRBJ1-2, with 10 bases fitting TRBD1. Trimming cost V 0 bases and J 6 bases; bases outside gene matches: 8. Germline V gene data show CDR1 as SGHRS and CDR2 as YFSETQ. The CDR3 is 16 residues long. In nucleotides, the CDR3 is TGCGCCAGCAGCTTGGCCGGGGACAGGGGTCTCGATGGCTACACCTTC. This sequence encodes CASSLAGDRGLDGYTF. The full variable domain, completed using reference TRBV5-1 and TRBJ1-2, is KAGVTQTPRYLIKTRGQQVTLSCSPISGHRSVSWYQQTPGQGLQFLFEYFSETQRNKGNFPGRFSGRQFSNSRSEMNVSTLELGDSALYLCASSLAGDRGLDGYTFGSGTRLTVV.

This clonotype was seen many times. The chain links TRBV29-1 to TRBJ2-7, with D tentatively TRBD1 (7 bases). The CDR3 covers 13 residues. With 4 bases removed from V and 3 bases from J, the gap between germline ends came to 13 bases. Germline CDR1 is SQVTM and CDR2 is ANQGSEA. CDR3 DNA: TGCAGCGTTGGACTCCAGGGGGGCTACGAGCAGTACTTC. This encodes CSVGLQGGYEQYF.

The sample holds many counts of this clonotype. The V gene is TRBV4-1, the J gene TRBJ2-1, with 7 bases aligning to TRBD2. The CDR3 extends over 15 amino acids. The V and J ends lost 0 bases and 3 bases, in that order; junction bases with no gene match: 2. Germline loops: CDR1 MGHRA, CDR2 YSYEKL. Here the CDR3 DNA reads TGCGCCAGCAGCCAAGATGGGGGGGGCTACAATGAGCAGTTCTTC. Its translation: CASSQDGGGYNEQFF.

This clonotype showed up many times. J is TRBJ2-5 and V is TRBV15, with unresolved D. Germline V gene sequence: CDR1 LNHNV, CDR2 YYDKDF (reference sequence). The V and J ends lost 5 bases and 7 bases respectively, with 14 bases between them. The CDR3 extends over 13 amino acids. CDR3 protein: CATSDTLHWTQYF. In DNA form, the CDR3 reads TGTGCCACCAGCGACACCCTACATTGGACCCAGTACTTC.

The chain couples TRBV7-2 to TRBJ2-1; no clear D gene. V lost 3 bases and J lost 6, with 6 bases in between. This CDR3 spans 12 amino acids. Germline values: CDR1 SGHTA, CDR2 FQGNSA. The CDR3 reads CASSFNINEQFF. In DNA form, the CDR3 reads TGTGCCAGCAGCTTTAATATCAATGAGCAGTTCTTC. The whole variable domain, filled in from reference TRBV7-2 and TRBJ2-1, reads GAGVSQSPSNKVTEKGKDVELRCDPISGHTALYWYRQSLGQGLEFLIYFQGNSAPDKSGLPSDRFSAERTGGSVSTLTIQRTQQEDSAVYLCASSFNINEQFFGPGTRLTVL.

Many counts were recorded for this clonotype. The chain combines TRBV5-1 with TRBJ2-1, with 9 bases fitting TRBD2. The V gene's germline CDR1 is SGHRS and CDR2 YFSETQ. The J segment lost 4 bases and the V segment lost 4 bases, leaving 6 bases of the junction unmatched. CDR3 size: 15 residues. CDR3 loop: CASSRLAGLYNEQFF. In nucleotides, the CDR3 is TGCGCCAGCAGCAGGCTAGCGGGGCTTTACAATGAGCAGTTCTTC.

The table lists this clonotype with many counts. This chain connects TRBV11-2 to TRBJ2-1, with D unresolved. The ends were cut back, 3 bases at V and 9 bases at J, with 18 bases in the middle. This CDR3 is built from 15 residues. Germline V gene sequence: CDR1 SGHAT, CDR2 FQNNGV. CDR3 nucleotides: TGTGCCAGCAGCTTCCTAGGTCTTTCGGTGACTGAGCAGTTCTTC. Its translation: CASSFLGLSVTEQFF.

Details on this clonotype: An end of the junction does not agree with germline; a read error may underlie this. The chain couples TRBV20-1 to TRBJ2-2, with 12 bases fitting TRBD2. The CDR3 loop spans 17 amino acids. CDR1 is DFQATT, CDR2 SNEGSKA, per germline (reference sequence). The chain's CDR3 is CCARVASGGASTGELFF. The CDR3 nucleotides are TGCTGTGCTAGAGTAGCTAGCGGGGGGGCATCCACCGGGGAGCTGTTTTTT.

Only a few counts were recorded for this clonotype. The chain recombines TRBV20-1 with TRBJ2-1; D may be TRBD1 (6 bases). The CDR3 is 14 residues long. Trimming pared 0 bases from V and 2 bases from J, leaving 8 bases between. Per the germline V gene, CDR1 is DFQATT and CDR2 is SNEGSKA (reference sequence). CDR3: CSAREQGTYNEQFF. The CDR3 nucleotides are TGCAGTGCTAGAGAGCAGGGGACCTACAATGAGCAGTTCTTC.

The chain couples TRBV27 to TRBJ2-7, with D hard to call. Trimming stripped 7 bases from V and 5 bases from J, with 18 bases between. Germline assignment: CDR1 MNHEY and CDR2 SMNVEV (reference sequence). The CDR3 contains 14 residues. The CDR3 loop is CASMENGFRNEQYF. The CDR3 bases are TGTGCCAGCATGGAGAACGGGTTCCGAAACGAGCAGTACTTC.

V gene TRBV6-1 combines with J gene TRBJ2-5, with D perhaps matching TRBD2 (6 bases). V was cut by 6 bases and J by 2 bases, with 19 bases left in between. Germline V gene data show CDR1 as MNHNS and CDR2 as SASEGT. This CDR3 comprises 16 residues. CDR3 sequence: CASSRRGGTTQETQYF. CDR3 coding DNA: TGTGCCAGCAGCCGACGGGGCGGGACGACTCAAGAGACCCAGTACTTC.

This clonotype was counted only a few times. The chain carries TRBV30 and TRBJ2-7; D gene ambiguous. The germline V gene encodes CDR1 GTSNPN and CDR2 SVGIG (reference sequence). V was pared by 1 base and J by 7 bases, with 14 bases between. The CDR3 is made up of 13 amino acids. The CDR3 is CAWSADQDLEQYF. Here the CDR3 DNA reads TGTGCCTGGAGTGCGGATCAGGACCTTGAGCAGTACTTC.

About this clonotype itself: Possible read error: a much larger clone is one base away. J is TRBJ2-4 and V is TRBV3-1; 12 bases are shared with TRBD2. The CDR3 has 15 residues. The germline V gene has CDR1 LGHDT and CDR2 YNNKEL (reference sequence). The DNA of the CDR3 is TGTGCCAGCACCCAAGCTAGCGGGGGGGCACACATTCAGTACTTC. Translating it yields CASTQASGGAHIQYF.

This clonotype came up many times. The J gene is TRBJ2-2, the V gene TRBV2; 10 bases fit TRBD2. J was trimmed by 6 bases and V by 2 bases; bases with no gene match: 6. CDR3 length: 16 residues. In germline, CDR1 is SNHLY, CDR2 FYNNEI. The DNA of the CDR3 is TGTGCCAGCAGTGAAAGAGGTCTAGCGGGAGCCGGGGAGCTGTTTTTT. Protein: CASSERGLAGAGELFF.

The gene calls are TRBV9 and TRBJ2-6, with D perhaps given as TRBD1 or TRBD2 (5 bases each). Trimming pared 4 bases from V and 4 bases from J, leaving 18 bases between. The CDR3 runs to 17 residues. Germline CDR1 is SGDLS and CDR2 is YYNGEE. The CDR3 DNA reads TGTGCCAGCAGCCTCCGGGACGGAAGCCTCGGGGCCAACGTCCTGACTTTC. This sequence encodes CASSLRDGSLGANVLTF.